Below, 22 T cell receptor beta chains from the same sample are listed, as sequenced in a study of T-cell reconstitution after alpha-beta-depleted transplantation in children. During its preparation, the TCRbeta library received unique molecular identifiers. Each CDR3 protein gets one entry after TCRdb re-called the PCR reads with MiXCR. This table holds about 490,000 distinct CDR3 sequences, about 11% found once. The sequenced sample was PBMCs, obtained before TCRalphabeta/CD19-depleted stem cell transplant. Receptors originate from a child aged 2 to 10 with inherited bone marrow failure, due to receive a stem cell transplant.

This clonotype occurred a few times. The chain links TRBV23-1 to TRBJ1-5; D possibly corresponds to TRBD1 (6 bases). TRBV23-1 is flagged as an ORF with uncertain function. The CDR3 has 15 amino acids. V lost 3 bases to trimming and J lost 1 base, with 10 bases between them. CDR3 protein: CASSHRGASNQPQHF. CDR3 nucleotides: TGCGCCAGCAGTCATAGGGGGGCGAGCAATCAGCCCCAGCATTTT.

This clonotype was found many times. V usage is TRBV6-5 and J usage is TRBJ1-2; D is perhaps TRBD1 (5 bases). V gave up 8 bases and J gave up 8 bases, with 24 bases separating them. The germline V gene has CDR1 MNHEY and CDR2 SVGAGI. This CDR3 is 15 amino acids long. In DNA form, the CDR3 reads TGTGCCAGCCAAGCTGCTTCAGGGCCCGGTGGGGGCTACACCTTC. Translated: CASQAASGPGGGYTF.

This clonotype has ten or more counts. V is TRBV27 and J is TRBJ1-3; the D is unclear. Trimming stripped 8 bases from V and 0 bases from J, with 14 bases between. CDR1 is MNHEY, CDR2 SMNVEV, per germline (reference sequence). The CDR3 runs to 15 residues. CDR3 sequence reads: CASRPVGSSGNTIYF. The CDR3 bases are TGTGCCAGCCGCCCTGTGGGGTCCTCTGGAAACACCATATATTTT.

The sample holds many counts of this clonotype. CDR3: CASSLKTGGGPEAFF. The CDR3 nucleotides read TGTGCCAGCAGCCTCAAGACAGGGGGCGGGCCGGAAGCTTTCTTT. The V and J genes are TRBV7-9 and TRBJ1-1; TRBD1 matches 10 bases. CDR3 length equals 15 residues. From germline, CDR1 is SEHNR and CDR2 FQNEAQ (reference sequence). V was pared by 5 bases and J by 8 bases, with 11 bases of the junction left unmatched.

The chain recombines TRBV5-4 with TRBJ1-1; D gene ambiguous. There are 15 residues in the CDR3. The V and J ends lost 0 bases and 2 bases respectively, with 11 bases between them. Germline V CDR1 and CDR2: SGHNT, YYREEE (reference sequence). The CDR3 bases are TGTGCCAGCAGCTTGGGGTCAGCCTCCAACACTGAAGCTTTCTTT. It encodes CASSLGSASNTEAFF.

This clonotype has just a few counts. The chain recombines TRBV5-1 with TRBJ2-5; 7 nucleotides align to TRBD2. The V and J ends lost 2 bases and 1 base, in that order; junction bases with no gene match: 5. The V gene's germline CDR1 is SGHRS and CDR2 YFSETQ. The CDR3 length is 15 residues. The CDR3 loop is CASSFPSGVQETQYF. The CDR3 nucleotides read TGCGCCAGCAGCTTCCCGAGCGGGGTCCAAGAGACCCAGTACTTC.

This clonotype has a count of ten or more. The V call is TRBV20-1, the J call TRBJ2-3, with TRBD2 matching over 10 bases. V lost 5 bases and J lost 3; bases outside the gene matches: 8. This CDR3 is 15 amino acids long. CDR1 is DFQATT and CDR2 is SNEGSKA in the germline V gene (reference sequence). In nucleotides, the CDR3 is TGCAGTGCTCCTAGCGGGAGATTTGGGACAGATACGCAGTATTTT. It codes for CSAPSGRFGTDTQYF.

This clonotype was counted ten times or more. The genes are TRBV12-3 or TRBV12-4 and TRBJ2-7, with D tentatively TRBD2 (5 bases). The V and J ends lost 8 bases and 6 bases respectively, with 17 bases between them. The CDR3 spans 13 residues. The CDR3 DNA is TGTGCCAGCCTATCACTCGGGAAGACCGAGCAGTACTTC. Encoded protein: CASLSLGKTEQYF.

This clonotype was seen more than once but under ten times. The junction shows a germline mismatch at one end, possibly a read error. The V and J genes are TRBV29-1 and TRBJ2-2; 9 bases fit TRBD2. The germline CDR1 and CDR2 sequences are SQVTM and ANQGSEA. This CDR3 is 15 amino acids long. CDR3 bases: TGCATCGTTGAACTGACTAGCGGTAACACCGGGGAGCTGTTTTTT. Residues: CIVELTSGNTGELFF.

V usage is TRBV12-3 or TRBV12-4 and J usage is TRBJ2-1; TRBD1 might be the D (5 bases). V was trimmed by 2 bases and J by 8 bases, leaving 13 bases between them. There are 14 residues in the CDR3. For the CDR3, the DNA is TGTGCCAGCAGTTTATCCTCCTGGGGCGATGAGCAGTTCTTC. This sequence encodes CASSLSSWGDEQFF.

This clonotype was seen ten or more times. The J gene is TRBJ2-1, the V gene TRBV2; no firm D call. This CDR3 has 15 amino acids. Germline CDR1 reads SNHLY; CDR2 reads FYNNEI. Trimming pared 6 bases from V and 2 bases from J, leaving 14 bases between. The CDR3 DNA sequence: TGTGCCAGCAGCGCACGGGTAGTCGCCTACAATGAGCAGTTCTTC. It encodes CASSARVVAYNEQFF.

This clonotype showed up many times. CDR3 DNA sequence: TGTGCCAGCAGGCCTCTCACGGGCCACAATGAGCAGTTCTTC. Translating it yields CASRPLTGHNEQFF. The rearrangement links TRBV6-1 to TRBJ2-1, with D uncertain. This CDR3 region has 14 residues. CDR1 and CDR2 from the germline V gene are MNHNS and SASEGT. Trimming shortened V by 6 bases and J by 5 bases, and 14 bases separated the two germline ends.

In its sample, this clonotype was seen many times. This chain links TRBV28 with TRBJ2-1; D may correspond to TRBD1 or TRBD2 (5 bases each). Trimming cost V 5 bases and J 5 bases, with 16 bases left between them. Germline V gene data show CDR1 as MDHEN and CDR2 as SYDVKM. The CDR3 sequence is 15 residues long. The chain's CDR3 is CASSKPGPNDNEQFF. In nucleotides, the CDR3 is TGTGCCAGCAGTAAACCGGGACCGAATGACAATGAGCAGTTCTTC.

The V and J genes are TRBV28 and TRBJ2-7, with TRBD2 identical over 8 bases. The CDR3 contains 15 residues. With 3 bases clipped from V and 6 bases from J, the junction kept 10 bases outside the gene matches. Germline V gene lookup returns CDR1 MDHEN and CDR2 SYDVKM. The CDR3 bases are TGTGCCAGCAGTTTCGCGTCGCGGGAGGTCGGCGAGCAGTACTTC. As protein: CASSFASREVGEQYF.

This clonotype has ten or more counts. This CDR3 is CAILQPGGPTDTQYF. CDR3 sequence (DNA): TGTGCCATCCTTCAGCCAGGGGGACCCACAGATACGCAGTATTTT. The chain has TRBV10-3 and TRBJ2-3; 7 bases are shared with TRBD1. The CDR3 is made up of 15 amino acids. Germline lookup yields CDR1 ENHRY and CDR2 SYGVKD. V lost 8 bases, J lost 2 bases, and 10 bases stayed unmatched.

This clonotype was detected many times. The chain has TRBV7-9 and TRBJ2-1; TRBD1 matches at 10 bases. The CDR3 spans 15 residues. The junction had 3 bases not matched to a gene; V was cut back by 5 bases and J by 2 bases. The V gene's germline CDR1 is SEHNR and CDR2 FQNEAQ (reference sequence). DNA of the CDR3: TGTGCCAGCAGCCTAGGACAGGGGGCCTACAATGAGCAGTTCTTC. This sequence encodes CASSLGQGAYNEQFF.

The table lists this clonotype with many counts. This chain joins TRBV7-2 and TRBJ2-1; D ambiguous. The CDR3 length is 13 residues. Trimming cost V 6 bases and J 5 bases, with 11 bases left between them. The germline gives CDR1 SGHTA, CDR2 FQGNSA. The CDR3 nucleotides read TGTGCCAGCAGTCAAAGTCGGGACAATGAGCAGTTCTTC. Protein product: CASSQSRDNEQFF. Drawing the rest from reference TRBV7-2 and TRBJ2-1, the complete variable domain is GAGVSQSPSNKVTEKGKDVELRCDPISGHTALYWYRQSLGQGLEFLIYFQGNSAPDKSGLPSDRFSAERTGGSVSTLTIQRTQQEDSAVYLCASSQSRDNEQFFGPGTRLTVL.

For this clonotype: A far larger clone is off by one base, so a read error is likely. In DNA, the CDR3 is TGTGCCAGCAGCTTAACAGGGGCCGACACTGAAGCTTTCTTT. Its translation: CASSLTGADTEAFF. The chain uses TRBV5-4 and TRBJ1-1; 7 nucleotides align to TRBD1. With V trimmed by 2 bases and J by 3 bases, 4 bases remained unmatched. Per germline, CDR1 SGHNT and CDR2 YYREEE (reference sequence). The CDR3 covers 14 residues.

This clonotype has a count of ten or more. The rearrangement joins TRBV28 to TRBJ2-7, with no clear D. The germline gives CDR1 MDHEN, CDR2 SYDVKM. With 3 bases removed from V and 3 bases from J, the gap between germline ends came to 12 bases. CDR3 length: 14 amino acids. DNA for the CDR3: TGTGCCAGCAGTTTGGGATCACCGGGCTACGAGCAGTACTTC. It specifies CASSLGSPGYEQYF.

In this sample, this clonotype turned up many times. The J gene is TRBJ1-1, the V gene TRBV7-8; D gene ambiguous. The CDR3 runs to 14 residues. The V and J ends lost 8 bases and 1 base respectively, with 14 bases between them. Germline CDR1 and CDR2: SGHVS and FQNEAQ. CDR3 nucleotide sequence: TGTGCCAGCCAAACTACCTTGGGGAACACTGAAGCTTTCTTT. The encoded protein is CASQTTLGNTEAFF. Combining the CDR3 with reference TRBV7-8 and TRBJ1-1 gives the whole variable domain GAGVSQSPRYKVAKRGQDVALRCDPISGHVSLFWYQQALGQGPEFLTYFQNEAQLDKSGLPSDRFFAERPEGSVSTLKIQRTQQEDSAVYLCASQTTLGNTEAFFGQGTRLTVV.

This clonotype was observed at least ten times. The rearrangement uses TRBV12-3 or TRBV12-4 and TRBJ2-2; D is undetermined. This CDR3 has 11 residues. V gave up 6 bases and J gave up 8 bases, with 7 bases separating them. CDR3 sequence: CASSDWGELFF. CDR3 sequence (DNA): TGTGCCAGCAGCGATTGGGGGGAGCTGTTTTTT.

At least ten counts were recorded for this clonotype. The chain links TRBV9 to TRBJ1-1, with a tentative D call TRBD1 (5 bases). The CDR3 extends over 12 amino acids. Looked up from germline, CDR1 is SGDLS and CDR2 is YYNGEE. V lost 4 bases, J lost 12 bases, and 16 bases lay in between. CDR3: CASSFPGRETFF. DNA of the CDR3: TGTGCCAGCAGCTTCCCCGGCAGGGAGACTTTCTTT.